The 24 T cell receptor beta chains given below trace back to one sample, sequenced in a study of vaccination and CD4 T cells after COVID-19. The treatment here: roughly 10-day PBMC culture with coronavirus spike peptide pools or control peptides (ViraFEST assay). Their antigen targets remain unknown. The Oncomine TCR Beta short-read assay was what sequenced the DNA obtained from cultured CD4+ T cells. TCRdb redid the calling of the PCR reads with MiXCR, one entry per CDR3 protein. The sample holds around 13,000 distinct CDR3 sequences, roughly 48% seen once. Source material: CD4+ T cells from blood, cultured in vitro. The receptors here all came from a human donor who had recovered from COVID-19.

The V and J genes are TRBV30 and TRBJ1-3, with unresolved D. The germline V and J ends were trimmed by 3 bases and 3 bases, with 6 bases remaining between them. The CDR3 loop spans 12 amino acids. CDR1 and CDR2 from the germline V gene are GTSNPN and SVGIG (reference sequence). In DNA form, the CDR3 reads TGTGCCTGGAGCGACGGTGGAAACACCATATATTTT. Residues: CAWSDGGNTIYF.

The sample holds a few counts of this clonotype. The V call is TRBV10-3, the J call TRBJ2-5; no firm D call. Germline CDR1 is ENHRY and CDR2 is SYGVKD. The length of the CDR3 is 14 residues. V was clipped by 6 bases and J by 1 base, with 12 bases between them. The CDR3 DNA reads as TGTGCCATCAGAATTGACACGACCCAAGAGACCCAGTACTTC. Its protein is CAIRIDTTQETQYF.

This clonotype was counted between two and nine times. Sequence at one end of the junction differs from germline and may be a read error. The rearrangement joins TRBV7-3 to TRBJ1-1, with 7 bases identical to TRBD1. The germline CDR1 and CDR2 sequences are SGHTA and FQGTGA. CDR3 size: 13 residues. The CDR3 sequence: CASSVTGAVEAFF. The DNA of the CDR3 is TGTGCCAGCAGCGTAACAGGGGCCGTTGAAGCTTTCTTT.

This clonotype was recorded only once. This chain connects TRBV5-4 to TRBJ2-5, with D maybe TRBD2 (5 bases). The CDR3 covers 14 residues. V was trimmed by 3 bases and J by 5 bases, leaving 14 bases between them. Germline V lookup: CDR1 SGHNT, CDR2 YYREEE (reference sequence). In DNA, the CDR3 is TGTGCCAGCAGCTCCTCGGACTCACCCGAGACCCAGTACTTC. It encodes CASSSSDSPETQYF.

As DNA, the CDR3 is TGTGCCAGTAGTATACTGGGACAGGGGGGGTACGAGCAGTACTTC. This encodes CASSILGQGGYEQYF. The gene calls are TRBV19 and TRBJ2-7, with 11 bases that match TRBD1. V shed 2 bases and J 4 bases; nucleotides not matched to a gene: 4. This CDR3 has 15 amino acids. Germline lookup yields CDR1 LNHDA and CDR2 SQIVND (reference sequence).

The gene calls are TRBV7-9 and TRBJ2-1, with unresolved D. The V end lost 2 bases, the J end lost 9 bases, and 8 bases lay between the germline ends. CDR1 SEHNR and CDR2 FQNEAQ come from the germline V gene (reference sequence). The CDR3 has 12 amino acids. The CDR3 DNA reads TGTGCCAGCAGCTTATCCCGCGGTGAGCAGTTCTTC. This encodes CASSLSRGEQFF.

The chain joins TRBV7-3 to TRBJ1-3, with D uncertain. V lost 2 bases and J lost 4, with 6 bases in between. CDR3 length: 13 residues. Looked up from germline, CDR1 is SGHTA and CDR2 is FQGTGA. CDR3 region: CASSLQSGNTIYF. The CDR3 nucleotides read TGTGCCAGCAGCTTACAGTCCGGAAACACCATATATTTT.

The chain recombines TRBV10-3 with TRBJ1-1; 7 bases are a match to TRBD1. V shed 4 bases and J 4 bases; nucleotides not matched to a gene: 12. Germline V lookup: CDR1 ENHRY, CDR2 SYGVKD. The CDR3 length is 16 residues. As DNA, the CDR3 is TGTGCCATCAGTGTACTTTTCCAGGGGGGTAGCACTGAAGCTTTCTTT. It specifies CAISVLFQGGSTEAFF.

This clonotype appeared a few times. The rearrangement joins TRBV28 to TRBJ2-7, with 7 positions matching TRBD1. The CDR3 is made up of 14 amino acids. Germline assignment: CDR1 MDHEN and CDR2 SYDVKM. Losses at the gene ends were 6 bases for V and 5 bases for J; bases not matched to a gene: 10. The CDR3, as DNA: TGTGCCAGCAGCAAGGGACAGAGTCCCCACGAGCAGTACTTC. Translated: CASSKGQSPHEQYF.

The chain recombines TRBV12-3 or TRBV12-4 with TRBJ2-2; 12 bases line up with TRBD2. Trimming took 6 bases from V and 3 from J; bases not matched to a gene: 5. This CDR3 has 16 residues. CDR3 DNA sequence: TGTGCCAGCAGATATCTAGCGGGAGGGTACACCGGGGAGCTGTTTTTT. The encoded protein is CASRYLAGGYTGELFF.

This clonotype has just a few counts. V gene TRBV24-1 combines with J gene TRBJ2-2; 9 bases fit TRBD1. CDR3 length: 16 amino acids. Looked up from germline, CDR1 is KGHDR and CDR2 is SFDVKD. V was pared by 5 bases and J by 4 bases, with 7 bases of the junction left unmatched. The CDR3 here is CATSGRTGGSTGELFF. In DNA, the CDR3 is TGTGCCACCAGTGGGAGAACAGGGGGCAGCACCGGGGAGCTGTTTTTT.

This clonotype turned up a few times. The J gene is TRBJ2-6, the V gene TRBV7-3; 11 bases agree with TRBD1. The CDR3 extends over 17 amino acids. Germline-derived CDR1 and CDR2 are SGHTA and FQGTGA. With V trimmed by 4 bases and J by 3 bases, 5 bases remained unmatched. DNA for the CDR3: TGTGCCAGCAGCTCAGGACAGGGGGCTTATGGGGCCAACGTCCTGACTTTC. Residues: CASSSGQGAYGANVLTF.

This chain links TRBV7-2 with TRBJ2-1; D remains unclear. Trimming took off 1 base at V and 6 bases at J, with 7 bases between the two ends. In germline, CDR1 is SGHTA, CDR2 FQGNSA. This CDR3 region has 13 residues. The CDR3 reads CASSLGRLNEQFF. DNA for the CDR3: TGTGCCAGCAGCTTAGGGCGACTCAATGAGCAGTTCTTC.

The chain has TRBV4-2 and TRBJ1-1; D is perhaps TRBD1 (5 bases). V was cut by 1 base and J by 1 base, with 13 bases left in between. In germline, CDR1 is LGHNA, CDR2 YNFKEQ. The CDR3 spans 16 residues. This CDR3 reads CASSQGSGASNTEAFF. CDR3 DNA sequence: TGTGCCAGCAGCCAAGGGTCCGGGGCTTCGAACACTGAAGCTTTCTTT.

J is TRBJ2-3 and V is TRBV4-1; TRBD2 matches 12 bases. Germline assignment: CDR1 MGHRA and CDR2 YSYEKL. This CDR3 spans 17 amino acids. The ends lost 2 bases at V and 6 bases at J; junction bases unmatched: 9. The CDR3 bases are TGCGCCAGCAGCCAACTCTGGCTAGCGGGGGGGCATGATACGCAGTATTTT. It encodes CASSQLWLAGGHDTQYF.

The rearrangement uses TRBV2 and TRBJ1-5, with 12 bases matching TRBD1. Trimming at V came to 7 bases and at J to 6 bases, leaving 7 bases not matched to a gene. Germline V gene data show CDR1 as SNHLY and CDR2 as FYNNEI. The CDR3 length is 15 residues. CDR3 nucleotides: TGTGCCAGCACAAGGGAGGGACAGGGGGCTCAGCCCCAGCATTTT. Translated, it gives CASTREGQGAQPQHF.

The chain employs TRBV5-8 and TRBJ1-5, with 8 bases matching TRBD1. Germline V gene data show CDR1 as SGHTS and CDR2 as YDEGEE. V trimming: 4 bases; J trimming: 3 bases; junction bases outside the gene matches: 6. The CDR3 loop spans 15 amino acids. The CDR3 loop reads CASSPGTGFNQPQHF. CDR3 nucleotides: TGTGCCAGCAGCCCCGGGACAGGCTTCAATCAGCCCCAGCATTTT.

The rearrangement joins TRBV28 to TRBJ1-4; weak D call: TRBD1 (5 bases). Germline CDR1 is MDHEN and CDR2 is SYDVKM. The ends were cut back, 3 bases at V and 4 bases at J, with 12 bases in the middle. This CDR3 comprises 15 residues. CDR3 sequence reads: CASSLFGAGNEKLFF. The CDR3 nucleotides are TGTGCCAGCAGTTTGTTTGGGGCGGGTAATGAAAAACTGTTTTTT. Based on the CDR3 plus reference TRBV28 and TRBJ1-4, the full variable domain is DVKVTQSSRYLVKRTGEKVFLECVQDMDHENMFWYRQDPGLGLRLIYFSYDVKMKEKGDIPEGYSVSREKKERFSLILESASTNQTSMYLCASSLFGAGNEKLFFGSGTQLSVL.

The V call is TRBV5-6, the J call TRBJ1-6; 8 bases are shared with TRBD1. The CDR3 spans 16 residues. Germline CDR1 is SGHDT and CDR2 is YYEEEE. The V segment lost 5 bases and the J segment 6 bases; nucleotides outside the gene matches: 10. The CDR3 loop reads CASSSTWTGSNSPLHF. CDR3 sequence (DNA): TGTGCCAGCAGTTCAACCTGGACAGGGTCTAATTCACCCCTCCACTTT.

The chain uses TRBV6-1 and TRBJ1-2; TRBD1 is a possible D gene (6 bases). V was cut by 3 bases and J by 4 bases, with 9 bases left in between. The CDR3 runs 13 residues. Looked up from germline, CDR1 is MNHNS and CDR2 is SASEGT. The CDR3 DNA follows: TGTGCCAGCAGTGAGGGGGCTGGCTATGGCTACACCTTC. This translates into CASSEGAGYGYTF.

This sequence joins TRBV18 and TRBJ2-5; D unresolved. The CDR3 loop spans 13 amino acids. From germline, CDR1 is KGHSH and CDR2 LQKENI. Trimming removed 3 bases from V and 5 bases from J, with 10 bases in between. The CDR3 nucleotides read TGTGCCAGCTCACCGTACATCGGCGAGACCCAGTACTTC. Residues: CASSPYIGETQYF.

The V and J genes are TRBV7-2 and TRBJ2-1; 7 bases match TRBD2. The germline V gene has CDR1 SGHTA and CDR2 FQGNSA. Losses at the gene ends were 3 bases for V and 5 bases for J; bases not matched to a gene: 4. The CDR3 extends over 14 amino acids. CDR3 sequence: CASSFRAGNNEQFF. In DNA form, the CDR3 reads TGTGCCAGCAGCTTTCGAGCGGGGAACAATGAGCAGTTCTTC.

The gene calls are TRBV19 and TRBJ2-4; 10 nucleotides line up with TRBD1. Per the germline V gene, CDR1 is LNHDA and CDR2 is SQIVND (reference sequence). V dropped 0 bases and J dropped 1; count of bases not matched to a gene: 9. The CDR3 is 19 residues long. The CDR3 DNA sequence: TGTGCCAGTAGTATAGAAGGGACAGGGGCAAACAGGGCCAAAAACATTCAGTACTTC. As protein: CASSIEGTGANRAKNIQYF.

In its sample, this clonotype was seen a few times. This chain connects TRBV7-9 to TRBJ2-3; weak D call: TRBD2 (5 bases). CDR3 length equals 15 residues. Trimming removed 5 bases from V and 2 bases from J, with 14 bases in between. From germline, CDR1 is SEHNR and CDR2 FQNEAQ (reference sequence). CDR3 sequence (DNA): TGTGCCAGCAGCCCCGACCAGCGGAACACAGATACGCAGTATTTT. It encodes CASSPDQRNTDTQYF.